This T cell receptor beta chain was sequenced during a study of blood T cells in healthy people across ages. CDR3 length equals 15 residues. V lost 7 bases, J lost 4 bases, and 16 bases lay in between. Germline CDR1 KGHDR, CDR2 SFDVKD. The use of a sample-barcoded 5' primer and a J-beta primer mix characterized a second PCR of roughly 7 to 11 cycles. TCRdb analysed the 5' RACE reads with MiXCR anew, one entry per CDR3 protein. The repertoire includes 1.5 million to 2 million distinct CDR3 sequences, approximately 30% of them detected once, and 7.7% sits in the top ten. The origin of this receptor is a young woman in good health. This chain connects TRBV24-1 to TRBJ2-1; D gene uncertain. The sequencing input was blood. This chain's CDR3 is CATSTLVEIYNEQFF. The CDR3 coding sequence is TGTGCCACCAGCACTTTAGTGGAGATATACAATGAGCAGTTCTTC.